Presented here are 3 T cell receptor beta chains from one specimen sequenced in a study of monozygotic twins with inflammatory bowel disease. TCRdb reprocessed the 5' RACE reads and keeps a single row for each CDR3 protein, giving no DNA. The ten most abundant clones cover about 2.3% of a sample with around 380,000 distinct CDR3 sequences. Source material: blood. The receptors here all came from a human donor with ulcerative colitis or Crohn's disease, or a healthy co-twin of an affected twin (not recorded which).

This chain uses TRBV11-2 with TRBJ1-2. The CDR3 runs 12 residues. Germline CDR1 SGHAT, CDR2 FQNNGV. The CDR3 protein is CASSLEGWGYTF.

The CDR3 protein is CATSGGTTGLDGYTF. This chain links TRBV24-1 with TRBJ1-2; TCRdb selects TRBD1, and the lack of DNA leaves this call unchecked. The germline gives CDR1 KGHDR, CDR2 SFDVKD. The CDR3 has 15 amino acids.

The V call is TRBV6-1, the J call TRBJ2-5; TCRdb outputs TRBD2, but without DNA this stays unchecked. The CDR3 is 15 amino acids. The germline CDR1 and CDR2 sequences are MNHNS and SASEGT. The CDR3 is CASSPRGRDQETQYF.